One sample yielded the 4 T cell receptor beta chains listed below, sequenced in a study of shared clonotypes between healthy human individuals. Produced via immunoSEQ multiplex PCR; TCRdb's table is partial and in-frame only. The table has about 2 million clones, over 85% seen once; the top ten hold roughly 1.2%. Naive CD8 cells were CD45RO-negative, positively selected for CCR7, excluding terminally differentiated effector memory CD45RA+ cells. The specimen was naive CD8+ T cells sorted from blood. Source of these receptors: a young man in good health.

Details on this clone: The same CDR3 is also encoded by other DNA sequences in this sample. V usage is TRBV6-5 and J usage is TRBJ1-2, with D unclear. CDR3 length equals 13 residues. Per germline, CDR1 MNHEY and CDR2 SVGAGI. The ends were cut back, 2 bases at V and 8 bases at J, with 12 bases in the middle. CDR3 sequence (DNA): TGTGCCAGCAGTTACGGTCAAGGCGGCGGCTACACCTTC. Protein product: CASSYGQGGGYTF.

J is TRBJ1-6 and V is TRBV6-1; D is unclear. This CDR3 has 12 residues. Trimming left V 4 bases short and J 11 bases short, with 9 bases between. Germline values: CDR1 MNHNS, CDR2 SASEGT. CDR3 nucleotides: TGTGCCAGCAGTGGACCATGGCCACCCCTCCACTTT. It is translated as CASSGPWPPLHF.

CDR3 coding DNA: TGTGCCAGCAGCGTAGACCCGGGAGGGATCTACGAGCAGTACTTC. It specifies CASSVDPGGIYEQYF. The chain uses TRBV9 and TRBJ2-7; 8 nucleotides line up with TRBD2. Germline V gene lookup returns CDR1 SGDLS and CDR2 YYNGEE. CDR3 length equals 15 residues. The V segment lost 0 bases and the J segment 3 bases; nucleotides outside the gene matches: 5.

The V and J genes are TRBV6-6 and TRBJ2-7, with D maybe TRBD1 (8 bases). From germline, CDR1 is MNHNY and CDR2 SVGAGI (reference sequence). This CDR3 is 16 amino acids long. V lost 1 base and J 2 bases, leaving 15 bases between the germline ends. The CDR3 sequence: CASSYWGGQVAYEQYF. DNA of the CDR3: TGTGCCAGCAGTTACTGGGGGGGACAGGTTGCCTACGAGCAGTACTTC.